Below, 18 T cell receptor beta chains from the same sample are listed, as sequenced in a study of cytomegalovirus exposure and HLA in healthy donors. Primers included in the PCR were 60 Vbeta and 13 Jbeta primers. The repertoire was sequenced with immunoSEQ multiplex PCR; TCRdb's copy has only in-frame clones and lacks some. Of some 150,000 clones listed, roughly 80% are singletons. The sample consisted of PBMCs. The receptor set was obtained from a woman in her 40s in good health and CMV-seronegative.

The chain is built from TRBV5-1 and TRBJ2-7; D remains ambiguous. CDR3 length: 14 amino acids. V lost 3 bases and J 0 bases, leaving 10 bases between the germline ends. Per germline, CDR1 SGHRS and CDR2 YFSETQ. Written as DNA, the CDR3 is TGCGCCAGCAGCTCCAAGTCAGGCTCCTACGAGCAGTACTTC. Translation gives CASSSKSGSYEQYF.

The chain's CDR3 is CAISEGALEKLFF. CDR3 DNA: TGTGCCATCAGTGAGGGGGCACTTGAAAAACTGTTTTTT. The gene calls are TRBV10-3 and TRBJ1-4; possibly TRBD1 for D (5 bases). The length of the CDR3 is 13 residues. Germline V gene data show CDR1 as ENHRY and CDR2 as SYGVKD. Trimming cost V 2 bases and J 7 bases, with 8 bases left between them.

Note on this clone: Relative to the germline gene, one junction end is altered; a read error may explain this. V is TRBV7-7 and J is TRBJ2-5; 7 bases are shared with TRBD1. This CDR3 region has 13 residues. Germline CDR1 SSHAT, CDR2 FNYEAQ (reference sequence). The CDR3 spells CASSLDREETQYF. The CDR3 DNA sequence: TGTGCTAGCAGCTTAGACAGGGAAGAGACCCAGTACTTC.

The genes are TRBV11-3 and TRBJ2-7; TRBD1 is a possible D gene (6 bases). Germline values: CDR1 SGHNT, CDR2 YENEEA. V was cut by 1 base and J by 0 bases, with 13 bases left in between. The CDR3 consists of 16 residues. The CDR3 reads CASSLATGQSSYEQYF. CDR3 nucleotides: TGTGCCAGCAGCTTAGCGACTGGACAGAGCTCCTACGAGCAGTACTTC.

This clone came up once. The genes are TRBV21-1 and TRBJ1-5; the table calls TRBD1, which could not be checked here. TRBV21-1 is labeled a pseudogene. The CDR3 is 19 residues long. In DNA, the CDR3 is TGTGCCAGCAGCAAACGGGGCCAGGGGGCCCTGTGGGGCAATCAGCCCCAGCATTTT. Translating it yields CASSKRGQGALWGNQPQHF.

This sequence joins TRBV4-1 and TRBJ2-3; no clear D. V lost 3 bases and J 3 bases, leaving 4 bases between the germline ends. Germline V gives CDR1 MGHRA, CDR2 YSYEKL. This CDR3 has 12 residues. The CDR3 loop reads CASSHPTDTQYF. For the CDR3, the DNA is TGCGCCAGCAGCCATCCAACAGATACGCAGTATTTT.

The chain joins TRBV10-3 to TRBJ1-5; TRBD1 is a possible D gene (6 bases). Germline CDR1 reads ENHRY; CDR2 reads SYGVKD. The V end lost 2 bases, the J end lost 3 bases, and 11 bases lay between the germline ends. This CDR3 comprises 15 residues. In nucleotides, the CDR3 is TGTGCCATCAGTGAGGCGGGGGGCTCCAATCAGCCCCAGCATTTT. Translation gives CAISEAGGSNQPQHF.

This sequence joins TRBV10-3 and TRBJ2-7; 7 bases line up with TRBD1. This CDR3 comprises 15 residues. The junction had 5 bases not matched to a gene; V was cut back by 0 bases and J by 3 bases. Per germline, CDR1 ENHRY and CDR2 SYGVKD. In DNA form, the CDR3 reads TGTGCCATCAGTGAGTCCTACCGGGACAGCTACGAGCAGTACTTC. This encodes CAISESYRDSYEQYF.

The gene calls are TRBV11-3 and TRBJ1-1; D may be TRBD1 (5 bases). The CDR3 spans 13 residues. Trimming took 5 bases from V and 7 from J, leaving 14 bases between them. The germline gives CDR1 SGHNT, CDR2 YENEEA. CDR3 amino acids: CASSQGTGGEAFF. DNA for the CDR3: TGTGCCAGCAGCCAAGGGACCGGGGGTGAAGCTTTCTTT.

The chain carries TRBV7-9 and TRBJ1-1; 7 bases line up with TRBD1. There are 16 residues in the CDR3. V shed 5 bases and J 1 base; nucleotides not matched to a gene: 10. The germline gives CDR1 SEHNR, CDR2 FQNEAQ (reference sequence). The CDR3 nucleotides are TGTGCCAGCAGCACAACCCGGGACAGCCGGAACACTGAAGCTTTCTTT. It encodes CASSTTRDSRNTEAFF. Full variable domain (missing parts from reference TRBV7-9 and TRBJ1-1): DTGVSQNPRHKITKRGQNVTFRCDPISEHNRLYWYRQTLGQGPEFLTYFQNEAQLEKSRLLSDRFSAERPKGSFSTLEIQRTEQGDSAMYLCASSTTRDSRNTEAFFGQGTRLTVV.

The chain carries TRBV10-3 and TRBJ2-2; 10 bases align to TRBD1. After removal of 6 bases from V and 2 bases from J, the junction contained 3 bases not matched to a gene. The CDR3 extends over 15 amino acids. Per germline, CDR1 ENHRY and CDR2 SYGVKD. CDR3 sequence (DNA): TGTGCCATCAGCACGACAGGGGGCAACACCGGGGAGCTGTTTTTT. Amino acids: CAISTTGGNTGELFF.

The V and J genes are TRBV6-4 and TRBJ1-1; D is uncertain. Germline V gene data show CDR1 as MRHNA and CDR2 as SNTAGT. This CDR3 spans 14 amino acids. The V and J ends lost 0 bases and 5 bases respectively, with 10 bases between them. The CDR3 spells CASSDSIGLTEAFF. CDR3 bases: TGTGCCAGCAGTGACTCGATCGGTTTGACTGAAGCTTTCTTT.

V is TRBV30 and J is TRBJ2-7; tentative D call: TRBD1 (5 bases). CDR1 and CDR2 from the germline V gene are GTSNPN and SVGIG (reference sequence). The length of the CDR3 is 16 residues. Trimming removed 2 bases at V and 0 bases at J, with 17 bases between. CDR3 coding DNA: TGTGCCTGGAGTCGTTCAGGGTGGATAAACTCCTACGAGCAGTACTTC. This gives the protein CAWSRSGWINSYEQYF.

V and J are TRBV9 and TRBJ1-3, with D possibly matching TRBD1 (5 bases). This CDR3 has 14 amino acids. Germline V CDR1 and CDR2: SGDLS, YYNGEE. Trimming pared 4 bases from V and 2 bases from J, leaving 10 bases between. The CDR3 loop reads CASSPGITGNTIYF. In DNA form, the CDR3 reads TGTGCCAGCAGCCCAGGGATAACTGGAAACACCATATATTTT.

V gene TRBV30 combines with J gene TRBJ1-2, with D tentatively TRBD1 (5 bases). The V and J ends lost 0 bases and 4 bases respectively, with 12 bases between them. Germline V gene lookup returns CDR1 GTSNPN and CDR2 SVGIG (reference sequence). This CDR3 region has 14 residues. The CDR3 reads CAWSVGVRAYGYTF. CDR3 bases: TGTGCCTGGAGTGTAGGGGTTCGGGCCTATGGCTACACCTTC.

V is TRBV6-5 and J is TRBJ1-3; the D is unclear. CDR1 is MNHEY, CDR2 SVGAGI, per germline. Trimming pared 6 bases from V and 0 bases from J, leaving 6 bases between. This CDR3 contains 13 residues. For the CDR3, the DNA is TGTGCCAGCAGACAGCCCTCTGGAAACACCATATATTTT. Translating gives CASRQPSGNTIYF.

This clone was seen a single time. This chain connects TRBV5-1 to TRBJ1-1, with 12 bases that match TRBD1. Germline V lookup: CDR1 SGHRS, CDR2 YFSETQ. The length of the CDR3 is 14 residues. V shed 4 bases and J 2 bases; nucleotides not matched to a gene: 0. CDR3 coding DNA: TGCGCCAGCAGCGGGACAGGGGGCAACACTGAAGCTTTCTTT. Its translation: CASSGTGGNTEAFF.

V is TRBV11-2 and J is TRBJ2-5; possibly TRBD2 for D (5 bases). This CDR3 region has 14 residues. Germline lookup yields CDR1 SGHAT and CDR2 FQNNGV. Trimming cost V 3 bases and J 5 bases, with 13 bases left between them. The CDR3 DNA reads TGTGCCAGCAGCTTTGAGAGGGTTGAGGAGACCCAGTACTTC. This sequence encodes CASSFERVEETQYF.